This is a list of T cell receptor beta chains from one sample in a study of radiation and T cells in renal cell carcinoma. The repertoire was sequenced with immunoSEQ multiplex PCR; TCRdb's copy has only in-frame clones and lacks some. This sample yields 150,000 or so clones, of which about 87% are seen a single time; around 4% belongs to the top ten. Here the sequenced sample was blood, taken from a patient whose treatment included radiotherapy and nephrectomy. Receptors were obtained from a woman aged 65 to 85 with renal cell carcinoma. Each CDR3 is given with its conserved first and last residue. Fields, in order: CDR3 DNA, CDR3 protein, D gene, CDR3 length, clone size, J gene, V gene. The D gene is left open where the match is weak. The size of a clone is reported for some rows only, either as once, few or many, or as a class for expanded clones.

DNA: TGTGCCAGCAGTTTAATGCTATCCGGAAGCTCTGGGGCCAACGTCCTGACTTTC
CDR3: CASSLMLSGSSGANVLTF
D: .
length: 18
size: .
J: TRBJ2-6
V: TRBV28

DNA: TGCGCCAGCAGCTTGGCGGGGGTAGTAAACTCTAACTATGGCTACACCTTC
CDR3: CASSLAGVVNSNYGYTF
D: .
length: 17
size: .
J: TRBJ1-2
V: TRBV5-1

DNA: TGTGCCACCAGCAGGCCAGGACTAGCGGGGGAGCAGTTCTTC
CDR3: CATSRPGLAGEQFF
D: TRBD2
length: 14
size: .
J: TRBJ2-1
V: TRBV15

DNA: TGTGCCAGCAGCTTAGAGGATTATAATTCACCCCTCCACTTT
CDR3: CASSLEDYNSPLHF
D: .
length: 14
size: .
J: TRBJ1-6
V: TRBV7-8

DNA: TGTGCCAGCAGGGGCGGCAGGGGGCTTTCCTACGAGCAGTACTTC
CDR3: CASRGGRGLSYEQYF
D: TRBD1
length: 15
size: once
J: TRBJ2-7
V: TRBV5-6

DNA: TGTGCCAGCAGCCACCAGGCTTCACCCCTCCACTTT
CDR3: CASSHQASPLHF
D: .
length: 12
size: .
J: TRBJ1-6
V: TRBV7-2

DNA: TGTGCCAGTAGTCGGACCCTACTAGCGGGGGGTGGCTATGAGCAGTTCTTC
CDR3: CASSRTLLAGGGYEQFF
D: TRBD2
length: 17
size: .
J: TRBJ2-1
V: TRBV19

DNA: TGTGCCAGCAGCTTGGATAGTCCCGTCCTCCACTTT
CDR3: CASSLDSPVLHF
D: .
length: 12
size: .
J: TRBJ1-6
V: TRBV7-2

DNA: TGTGCCAGCAGCCATCCAGGGCTTCAGCCCCAGCATTTT
CDR3: CASSHPGLQPQHF
D: .
length: 13
size: .
J: TRBJ1-5
V: TRBV14

DNA: TGCGCCAGCAGCCCGACAGGGCAAGAGACCCAGTACTTC
CDR3: CASSPTGQETQYF
D: TRBD1
length: 13
size: .
J: TRBJ2-5
V: TRBV5-1

DNA: TGTGCCAGCAGTTTTCCTCACCCGCTCCCATATTCACCCCTCCACTTT
CDR3: CASSFPHPLPYSPLHF
D: .
length: 16
size: .
J: TRBJ1-6
V: TRBV28

DNA: TGTGCCAGCAGCCAAGGTGTATCGGGGAACTACAATGAGCAGTTCTTC
CDR3: CASSQGVSGNYNEQFF
D: .
length: 16
size: .
J: TRBJ2-1
V: TRBV11-2

DNA: TGTGCCAGCAGCCTTTACGCCAGGGGGCGCGACAATGAGCAGTTCTTC
CDR3: CASSLYARGRDNEQFF
D: TRBD1
length: 16
size: .
J: TRBJ2-1
V: TRBV7-2

DNA: TGTGCCAGTAGTATGGGCAGGGCCCGGCCTGAAGCTTTCTTT
CDR3: CASSMGRARPEAFF
D: .
length: 14
size: .
J: TRBJ1-1
V: TRBV19

DNA: TGTGCTAGCAGCTTAGCGGGAACGGGGTCCTACGAGCAGTACTTC
CDR3: CASSLAGTGSYEQYF
D: TRBD2
length: 15
size: .
J: TRBJ2-7
V: TRBV7-7

DNA: TGTGCCAGCAGCGTAGGTGTGGGGAGCTACAATGAGCAGTTCTTC
CDR3: CASSVGVGSYNEQFF
D: .
length: 15
size: .
J: TRBJ2-1
V: TRBV9

DNA: TGCGCCAGCAGTCAATCTCGGCAGGGGAAGGGGACCGGGGAGCTGTTTTTT
CDR3: CASSQSRQGKGTGELFF
D: .
length: 17
size: .
J: TRBJ2-2
V: TRBV23-1

DNA: TGTGCCATCAGTGACAATCATGGGACAGGGGGCTCTGGAAACACCATATATTTT
CDR3: CAISDNHGTGGSGNTIYF
D: TRBD1
length: 18
size: .
J: TRBJ1-3
V: TRBV10-3

DNA: TGTGCCAGCAGCATGCTGGGGGTACGAAACGAGCAGTACTTC
CDR3: CASSMLGVRNEQYF
D: .
length: 14
size: once
J: TRBJ2-7
V: TRBV5-4